The T cell receptor (beta chain) under discussion was sequenced for a study of early T cells in non-severe SARS-CoV-2 infection. Overall study results and limits: VDJdb matching, biased toward anti-spike CD8 responses, missed private and CD4 specificities.

Individual cDNA molecules received unique molecular identifiers. TCRdb re-called the 5' RACE reads with MiXCR, one entry per CDR3 protein. The sample lists some 67,000 distinct CDR3 sequences, approximately 13% occurring once. This clonotype was observed at least ten times. Its target is unknown. Germline trimming cut 6 bases from V and 3 bases from J; bases unmatched to any gene: 5. CDR1 is SNHLY, CDR2 FYNNEI, per germline. The CDR3 is 13 amino acids. The TCR was taken from an adult who was a healthcare worker with PCR-confirmed SARS-CoV-2 infection or an uninfected control (not recorded which). The sample was whole blood. The chain is built from TRBV2 and TRBJ2-7, with 7 bases matching TRBD1. The CDR3 sequence: CASSAGTDYEQYF. In DNA form, the CDR3 reads TGTGCCAGCAGCGCCGGGACAGACTACGAGCAGTACTTC.